The 8 T cell receptor beta chains below come from one sample, sequenced in a study of Graves' ophthalmopathy and Graves' hyperthyroidism. For repertoire sequencing, the TCR beta CDR3 regions were amplified from RNA transcripts. Investigators did first-round RT-PCR with HTBI primers, then second-round multiplex PCR. TCRdb re-derived calls from the multiplex PCR reads in MiXCR, one entry per CDR3 protein. The data contain around 600,000 distinct CDR3 sequences, roughly 41% of them singletons. Sequencing was done on a sample of peripheral blood. Receptors were obtained from an adult man with Graves' ophthalmopathy.

As to this clonotype: This could be a read error, since a much larger clone is one nucleotide away. J is TRBJ1-3 and V is TRBV5-1; D not resolved. Germline CDR1 SGHRS, CDR2 YFSETQ. Trimming shortened V by 4 bases and J by 1 base, and 18 bases separated the two germline ends. The CDR3 contains 17 residues. CDR3 coding DNA: TGCGCCAGCAGCAACGGACGGGGTTTAGCTTCTGGAAACACCATATATTTT. It yields the protein CASSNGRGLASGNTIYF.

This clonotype was observed a handful of times. The rearrangement links TRBV10-3 to TRBJ1-5; D is unresolved. CDR1 is ENHRY, CDR2 SYGVKD, per germline. The CDR3 runs 13 residues. The V and J ends lost 10 bases and 5 bases respectively, with 15 bases between them. The DNA of the CDR3 is TGTGCCAGCAGCTTGACGGATTATCAGCCCCAGCATTTT. This encodes CASSLTDYQPQHF.

The rearrangement links TRBV15 to TRBJ1-1; D perhaps matches TRBD1 (6 bases). The germline CDR1 and CDR2 sequences are LNHNV and YYDKDF (reference sequence). CDR3 length: 14 residues. As DNA, the CDR3 is TGTGCGACCGGGACACCTGGGCTGAACACTGAAGCTTTCTTT. Protein product: CATGTPGLNTEAFF. The full variable domain, rest sourced from reference TRBV15 and TRBJ1-1, is DAMVIQNPRYQVTQFGKPVTLSCSQTLNHNVMYWYQQKSSQAPKLLFHYYDKDFNNEADTPDNFQSRRPNTSFCFLDIRSPGLGDTAMYLCATGTPGLNTEAFFGQGTRLTVV.

Many counts were recorded for this clonotype. CDR3 bases: TGCAGCGTTGTCGACAGGGGAAACACCGGGGAGCTGTTTTTT. This sequence encodes CSVVDRGNTGELFF. The V call is TRBV29-1, the J call TRBJ2-2, with 8 bases matching TRBD1. Germline CDR1 is SQVTM and CDR2 is ANQGSEA. With 4 bases clipped from V and 2 bases from J, the junction kept 3 bases outside the gene matches. The CDR3 length is 14 residues.

The gene calls are TRBV29-1 and TRBJ2-6; D might be TRBD1 (6 bases). V lost 5 bases, J lost 0 bases, and 14 bases lay in between. The length of the CDR3 is 16 residues. Germline CDR1 is SQVTM and CDR2 is ANQGSEA. The CDR3 DNA is TGCAGCGTTAAACACAGGGAAGGCTCTGGGGCCAACGTCCTGACTTTC. Translation: CSVKHREGSGANVLTF. The variable domain in full, completed from reference TRBV29-1 and TRBJ2-6, reads SAVISQKPSRDICQRGTSLTIQCQVDSQVTMMFWYRQQPGQSLTLIATANQGSEATYESGFVIDKFPISRPNLTFSTLTVSNMSPEDSSIYLCSVKHREGSGANVLTFGAGSRLTVL.

The chain combines TRBV2 with TRBJ2-7; D unresolved. The germline V gene encodes CDR1 SNHLY and CDR2 FYNNEI. With 7 bases removed from V and 2 bases from J, the gap between germline ends came to 18 bases. The CDR3 has 15 residues. The CDR3 DNA sequence: TGTGCCAGCACCAGACTGAAACAACTTACCTACGAGCAGTACTTC. This gives the protein CASTRLKQLTYEQYF.

This clonotype has ten or more counts. V is TRBV19 and J is TRBJ2-5, with 7 positions matching TRBD1. V trimming: 2 bases; J trimming: 2 bases; junction bases outside the gene matches: 8. Per the germline V gene, CDR1 is LNHDA and CDR2 is SQIVND (reference sequence). This CDR3 is 16 amino acids long. CDR3 in DNA: TGTGCCAGTAGTATATTGCCGGGACAGTCTCAAGAGACCCAGTACTTC. Translated: CASSILPGQSQETQYF.

This clonotype was observed many times. The rearrangement links TRBV2 to TRBJ1-6; tentative D call: TRBD1 (5 bases). V gave up 7 bases and J gave up 5 bases, with 15 bases separating them. This CDR3 is built from 15 residues. Germline V gene data show CDR1 as SNHLY and CDR2 as FYNNEI. The DNA of the CDR3 is TGTGCCAGCAAGGGGACCTATTCAAATAATTCACCCCTCCACTTT. This translates into CASKGTYSNNSPLHF.